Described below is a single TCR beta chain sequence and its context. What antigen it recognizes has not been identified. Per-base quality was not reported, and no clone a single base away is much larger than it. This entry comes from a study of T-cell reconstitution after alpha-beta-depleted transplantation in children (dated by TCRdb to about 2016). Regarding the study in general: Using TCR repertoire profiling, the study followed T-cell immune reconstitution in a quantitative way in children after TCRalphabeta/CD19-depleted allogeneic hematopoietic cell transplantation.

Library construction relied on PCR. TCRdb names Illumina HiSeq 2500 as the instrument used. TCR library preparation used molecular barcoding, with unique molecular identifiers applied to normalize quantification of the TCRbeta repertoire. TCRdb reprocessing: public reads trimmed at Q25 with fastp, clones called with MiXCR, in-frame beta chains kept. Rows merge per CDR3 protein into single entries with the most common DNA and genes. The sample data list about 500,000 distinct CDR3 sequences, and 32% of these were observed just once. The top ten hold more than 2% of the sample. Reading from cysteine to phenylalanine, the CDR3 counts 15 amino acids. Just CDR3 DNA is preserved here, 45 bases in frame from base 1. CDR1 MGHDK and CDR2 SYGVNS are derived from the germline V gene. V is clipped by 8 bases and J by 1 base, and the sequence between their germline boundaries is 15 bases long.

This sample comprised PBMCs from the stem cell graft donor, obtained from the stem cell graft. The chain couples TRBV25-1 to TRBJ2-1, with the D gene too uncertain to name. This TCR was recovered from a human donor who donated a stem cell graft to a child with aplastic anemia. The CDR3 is CASRARFISYNEQFF. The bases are TGTGCCAGCCGGGCCAGGTTTATATCCTACAATGAGCAGTTCTTC.